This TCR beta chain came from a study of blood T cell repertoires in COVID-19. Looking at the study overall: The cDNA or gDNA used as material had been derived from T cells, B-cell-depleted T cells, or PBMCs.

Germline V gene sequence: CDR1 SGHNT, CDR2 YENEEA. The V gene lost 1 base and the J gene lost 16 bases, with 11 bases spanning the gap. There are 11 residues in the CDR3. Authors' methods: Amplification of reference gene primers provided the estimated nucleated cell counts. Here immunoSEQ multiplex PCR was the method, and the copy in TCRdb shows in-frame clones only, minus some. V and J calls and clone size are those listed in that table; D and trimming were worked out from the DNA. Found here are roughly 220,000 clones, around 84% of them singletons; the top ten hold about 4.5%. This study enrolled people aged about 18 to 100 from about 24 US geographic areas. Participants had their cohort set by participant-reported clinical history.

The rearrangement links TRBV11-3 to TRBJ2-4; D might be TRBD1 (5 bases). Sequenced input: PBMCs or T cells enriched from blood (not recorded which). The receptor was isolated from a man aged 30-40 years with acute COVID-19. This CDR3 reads CASSLGVRGYF. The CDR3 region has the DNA TGTGCCAGCAGCTTAGGGGTAAGGGGTTACTTC.